In its sample, the clone carrying this T cell receptor beta chain was seen many times. The data were obtained in a study of molecular identifiers for immune sequencing clone quantification. Both previously described methods and listed TCR primers were employed to make bulk TCR libraries. TCRdb processed the PCR reads anew with MiXCR; each CDR3 protein has one entry. The profile shows around 100,000 distinct CDR3 sequences, 30% to 35% of them singletons. CDR3 length: 12 amino acids. Per germline, CDR1 LGHDT and CDR2 YNNKEL (reference sequence). The junction had 4 bases not matched to a gene; V was cut back by 6 bases and J by 6 bases.

This sequence originates from a human donor in good health. Some libraries in this study had Jurkat cell RNA spiked in. The sequenced material came from naive CD8+ T cells from blood, with Jurkat cell RNA spiked in. Regarding subset: FACS-sorted CD8+CD4-CCR7+CD45RA+ naive T cells. The chain recombines TRBV3-1 with TRBJ1-1; TRBD1 agrees at 7 bases. The CDR3 is CASRQGTAEAFF. Written as DNA, the CDR3 is TGTGCCAGCAGACAGGGGACGGCTGAAGCTTTCTTT.